Sequencing of this T cell receptor (beta chain) was carried out in a study of blood T cell repertoires in COVID-19. Overall study: Donors in the United States, Italy and Spain gave samples during acute or convalescent COVID-19.

Clones were read by immunoSEQ multiplex PCR, and TCRdb kept only the in-frame ones, dropping some. The sample yields some 400,000 clones, around 87% seen once. CDR1 is LGHDT and CDR2 is YNNKEL in the germline V gene (reference sequence). The V gene end was trimmed by 2 bases and the J gene end by 8 bases; junction bases not matched to a gene: 13. This CDR3 is 17 amino acids long. The V call is TRBV3-1 (or the pseudogene TRBV3-2), the J call TRBJ2-1; 9 bases map to TRBD2. The sequenced material came from peripheral blood. This receptor was taken from a young woman with COVID-19, enrolled during active disease. CDR3 protein: CASSQRPGLAGLDEQFF. CDR3 bases: TGTGCCAGCAGCCAACGACCTGGTCTAGCGGGACTGGATGAGCAGTTCTTC.